This T cell receptor beta chain came from a study of OX40 agonist ivuxolimab in advanced cancers. Across the study: One patient with hepatocellular carcinoma and two with cutaneous melanoma, three in all, had partial responses.

Sequenced by immunoSEQ multiplex PCR; TCRdb stores in-frame clones only, minus some. The table records more than 40,000 clones, approximately 81% of them present only once. This CDR3 is 14 amino acids long. V lost 5 bases to trimming and J lost 1 base, with 12 bases between them. Germline-derived CDR1 and CDR2 are SGHNT and YYREEE (reference sequence). The V and J genes are TRBV5-4 and TRBJ1-1; D is undetermined. The specimen was CD4+ or CD8+ T cells sorted from blood, collected in a trial of the OX40 agonist ivuxolimab. This TCR derives from an adult with an advanced solid tumor such as melanoma, head and neck, liver or kidney cancer. CDR3 sequence reads: CASSFWTANTEAFF. The CDR3 DNA reads TGTGCCAGCAGTTTTTGGACGGCGAACACTGAAGCTTTCTTT.